The T cell receptor (beta chain) described here comes from a study of cytomegalovirus exposure and HLA in healthy donors. The PCR had 60 Vbeta and 13 Jbeta primers. Clones were sequenced by immunoSEQ multiplex PCR, and TCRdb holds only the in-frame ones, with some missing. The table lists more than 120,000 clones, 70% to 85% of them singletons. This CDR3 has 16 amino acids. V lost 2 bases and J lost 2; bases outside the gene matches: 8. Germline CDR1 is MDHEN and CDR2 is SYDVKM. This chain connects TRBV28 to TRBJ2-5, with 7 bases that match TRBD1. The sample consisted of PBMCs. The clonotype comes from a male donor in good health and CMV-seronegative. The CDR3 loop reads CASSLTFGTAQETQYF. The CDR3 bases are TGTGCCAGCAGTTTAACCTTCGGGACAGCACAAGAGACCCAGTACTTC.